The clone carrying this TCR beta chain was observed a few times. The data are from a study of blood T cells in healthy people across ages. The second PCR ran about 6 to 12 cycles with a sample-barcoded 5' primer and J-beta primers. Sequencing of every sample gave 3 million or more CDR3-containing paired-end reads. TCRdb reprocessed the 5' RACE reads via MiXCR and lists one record per CDR3 protein. The data show under 2,000,000 distinct CDR3 sequences, about 50% seen once. Each of the donors had 9 to 10 milliliters of peripheral blood drawn into EDTA-treated Vacutainer tubes. Sequencing was performed on blood. This sequence originates from a woman aged 40 to 50 in good health.

CDR3 sequence reads: CSAQLMFGQGRLETQYF. CDR3 bases: TGCAGTGCCCAACTTATGTTCGGACAGGGACGATTGGAGACCCAGTACTTC. J is TRBJ2-7 and V is TRBV20-1; 8 bases align to TRBD1. The J call may be mistaken, given a closer DNA end match to TRBJ2-5. Germline V gene data show CDR1 as DFQATT and CDR2 as SNEGSKA (reference sequence). The CDR3 consists of 17 residues.